The next 13 T cell receptor beta chains were all read from a single sample in a study of T cells after yellow fever vaccination. MiXCR, applied by TCRdb to the 5' RACE reads, yields one record per CDR3 protein. The table records 450,000 to 650,000 distinct CDR3 sequences, roughly 14% of them present only once. The specimen was PBMCs, collected on the day of the yellow fever booster vaccination. These receptors were obtained from a young man who received the YFV17D yellow fever vaccine.

V and J are TRBV20-1 and TRBJ2-7; 12 bases line up with TRBD2. Germline CDR1 DFQATT, CDR2 SNEGSKA (reference sequence). The CDR3 contains 16 residues. Trimming cost V 0 bases and J 3 bases; bases outside gene matches: 6. CDR3 sequence (DNA): TGCAGTGCTAGAGACCCCTCTAGCGGGAGGGGCTACGAGCAGTACTTC. Translating it yields CSARDPSSGRGYEQYF.

The rearrangement uses TRBV5-1 and TRBJ2-5, with D tentatively TRBD2 (6 bases). The germline V and J ends were trimmed by 4 bases and 0 bases, with 13 bases remaining between them. This CDR3 comprises 15 residues. The V gene's germline CDR1 is SGHRS and CDR2 YFSETQ. This chain's CDR3 is CASSGSGGYQETQYF. CDR3 nucleotide sequence: TGCGCCAGCAGCGGTAGCGGAGGGTACCAAGAGACCCAGTACTTC.

The rearrangement uses TRBV6-2 or TRBV6-3 and TRBJ1-1; D is uncertain. Looked up from germline, CDR1 is MNHEY and CDR2 is SVGEGT. The CDR3 contains 12 residues. Trimming shortened V by 5 bases and J by 7 bases, and 11 bases separated the two germline ends. DNA of the CDR3: TGTGCCAGCAGTCTCGCGGTCGGTGAAGCTTTCTTT. It specifies CASSLAVGEAFF.

V usage is TRBV29-1 and J usage is TRBJ2-3, with D possibly being TRBD1 (5 bases). Germline V gene data show CDR1 as SQVTM and CDR2 as ANQGSEA. The V and J ends lost 2 bases and 1 base respectively, with 7 bases between them. This CDR3 spans 13 amino acids. CDR3 region: CSVEQGGTDTQYF. CDR3 coding DNA: TGCAGCGTTGAACAGGGTGGCACAGATACGCAGTATTTT.

The chain combines TRBV7-2 with TRBJ2-1, with D maybe TRBD1 (5 bases). Trimming took off 0 bases at V and 8 bases at J, with 11 bases between the two ends. This CDR3 region has 14 residues. CDR1 is SGHTA and CDR2 is FQGNSA in the germline V gene. CDR3 region: CASSLAGRVDEQFF. The CDR3 coding sequence is TGTGCCAGCAGCTTAGCAGGCAGGGTTGATGAGCAGTTCTTC.

CDR3 sequence reads: CASSVVGRGDEQFF. In DNA form, the CDR3 reads TGTGCCAGCAGCGTAGTCGGGAGGGGGGATGAGCAGTTCTTC. The rearrangement joins TRBV9 to TRBJ2-1; 8 positions match TRBD2. Germline V gene data show CDR1 as SGDLS and CDR2 as YYNGEE. The J segment lost 8 bases and the V segment lost 0 bases, leaving 4 bases of the junction unmatched. This CDR3 spans 14 amino acids. The whole variable domain, remainder taken from reference TRBV9 and TRBJ2-1, is DSGVTQTPKHLITATGQRVTLRCSPRSGDLSVYWYQQSLDQGLQFLIQYYNGEERAKGNILERFSAQQFPDLHSELNLSSLELGDSALYFCASSVVGRGDEQFFGPGTRLTVL.

The chain recombines TRBV5-4 with TRBJ2-5; D might be TRBD1 or TRBD2, each matching 6 bases. Between the trimmed V and J ends, which lost 0 bases and 2 bases, there was a span of 11 bases. The CDR3 has 15 residues. Germline values: CDR1 SGHNT, CDR2 YYREEE (reference sequence). This chain's CDR3 is CASSLGGARQETQYF. CDR3 coding DNA: TGTGCCAGCAGCTTGGGGGGGGCAAGACAAGAGACCCAGTACTTC.

The rearrangement uses TRBV4-3 and TRBJ1-4; TRBD1 matches 12 bases. Germline V CDR1 and CDR2: LGHNA, YSLEER. The CDR3 totals 15 residues. The V gene end was trimmed by 3 bases and the J gene end by 6 bases; junction bases not matched to a gene: 2. Here the CDR3 DNA reads TGCGCCAGCAGCCATGGGACAGGGGGCGATGAAAAACTGTTTTTT. Translation: CASSHGTGGDEKLFF.

This clonotype showed up just a few times. The rearrangement uses TRBV7-8 and TRBJ2-7; 9 positions match TRBD1. V lost 6 bases and J lost 7; bases outside the gene matches: 13. From germline, CDR1 is SGHVS and CDR2 FQNEAQ. The CDR3 is made up of 15 amino acids. CDR3 in amino acids: CASRKTGTGFLEQYF. CDR3 in DNA: TGTGCCAGCAGGAAAACCGGGACAGGGTTTTTAGAGCAGTACTTC.

In this sample, this clonotype turned up a few times. The chain is built from TRBV5-1 and TRBJ2-2, with 9 bases matching TRBD2. Germline CDR1 SGHRS, CDR2 YFSETQ. Unmatched junction bases numbered 8, after V lost 0 bases and J lost 5 bases. This CDR3 contains 17 residues. The CDR3, as DNA: TGCGCCAGCAGCTTGGAGGCTAGCGGGATGTATACCGGGGAGCTGTTTTTT. As protein: CASSLEASGMYTGELFF.

This clonotype was seen ten or more times. V usage is TRBV29-1 and J usage is TRBJ2-3; D is uncertain. This CDR3 spans 10 amino acids. From germline, CDR1 is SQVTM and CDR2 ANQGSEA. V was pared by 4 bases and J by 6 bases, with 5 bases between. The CDR3 loop reads CSVASDTQYF. The CDR3 region has the DNA TGCAGCGTTGCGAGCGATACGCAGTATTTT.

The CDR3 DNA reads TGCAGCGCCCTCCGGGACAATGAGCAGTTCTTC. Translating gives CSALRDNEQFF. The V and J genes are TRBV29-1 and TRBJ2-1; D unclear. Per the germline V gene, CDR1 is SQVTM and CDR2 is ANQGSEA. V lost 7 bases and J 5 bases, leaving 9 bases between the germline ends. CDR3 length: 11 residues.

This clonotype has a count of ten or more. This chain uses TRBV27 with TRBJ2-7; no firm D call. The CDR3 totals 10 residues. With 8 bases removed from V and 4 bases from J, the gap between germline ends came to 6 bases. Germline V gene sequence: CDR1 MNHEY, CDR2 SMNVEV (reference sequence). CDR3 residues: CASGRYEQYF. CDR3 in DNA: TGTGCCAGCGGGCGTTACGAGCAGTACTTC.